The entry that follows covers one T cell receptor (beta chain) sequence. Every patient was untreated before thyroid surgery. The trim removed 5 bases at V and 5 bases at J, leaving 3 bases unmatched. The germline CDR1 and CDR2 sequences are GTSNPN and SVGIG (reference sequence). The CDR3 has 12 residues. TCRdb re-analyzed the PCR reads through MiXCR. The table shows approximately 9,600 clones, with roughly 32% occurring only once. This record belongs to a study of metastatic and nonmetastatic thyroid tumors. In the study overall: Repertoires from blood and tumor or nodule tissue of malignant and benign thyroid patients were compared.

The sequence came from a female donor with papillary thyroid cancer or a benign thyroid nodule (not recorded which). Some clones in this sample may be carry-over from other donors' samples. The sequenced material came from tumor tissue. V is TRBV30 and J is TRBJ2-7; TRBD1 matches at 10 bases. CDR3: CAWGQGVDEQYF. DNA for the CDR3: TGTGCCTGGGGACAGGGGGTCGACGAGCAGTACTTC.